Included here is one TCR beta chain sequence, with context. TCRdb's table, derived via immunoSEQ multiplex PCR, lists solely in-frame clones and lacks some. The table has under 200,000 clones, around 94% seen once. Trimming took off 3 bases at V and 0 bases at J, with 9 bases between the two ends. The CDR3 sequence is 16 residues long. The V gene's germline CDR1 is KGHSH and CDR2 LQKENI. The sample comes from a study of control samples from healthy donors and cancer patients. J is TRBJ2-6 and V is TRBV18; D is possibly TRBD1 (5 bases). Sequencing input: PBMCs. This TCR was recovered from a man in his 60s with colorectal cancer. The CDR3 nucleotides are TGTGCCAGCTCACCCCTGACAGTCTCTGGGGCCAACGTCCTGACTTTC. Translated: CASSPLTVSGANVLTF.